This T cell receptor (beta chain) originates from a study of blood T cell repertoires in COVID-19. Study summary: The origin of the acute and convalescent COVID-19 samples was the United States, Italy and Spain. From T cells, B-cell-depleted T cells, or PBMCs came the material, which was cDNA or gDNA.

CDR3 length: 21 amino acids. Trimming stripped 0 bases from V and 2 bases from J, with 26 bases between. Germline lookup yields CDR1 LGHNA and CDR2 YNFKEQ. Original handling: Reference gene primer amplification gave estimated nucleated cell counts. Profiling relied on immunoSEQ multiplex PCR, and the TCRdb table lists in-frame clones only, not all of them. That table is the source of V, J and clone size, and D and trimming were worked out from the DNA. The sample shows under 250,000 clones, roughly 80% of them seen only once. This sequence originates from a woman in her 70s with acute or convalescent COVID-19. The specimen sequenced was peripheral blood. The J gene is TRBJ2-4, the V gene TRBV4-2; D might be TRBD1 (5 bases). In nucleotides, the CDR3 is TGTGCCAGCAGCCAAGATAGGCCCTTGGGCAGGGCAGAGTCGCCCAAAAACATTCAGTACTTC. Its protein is CASSQDRPLGRAESPKNIQYF.